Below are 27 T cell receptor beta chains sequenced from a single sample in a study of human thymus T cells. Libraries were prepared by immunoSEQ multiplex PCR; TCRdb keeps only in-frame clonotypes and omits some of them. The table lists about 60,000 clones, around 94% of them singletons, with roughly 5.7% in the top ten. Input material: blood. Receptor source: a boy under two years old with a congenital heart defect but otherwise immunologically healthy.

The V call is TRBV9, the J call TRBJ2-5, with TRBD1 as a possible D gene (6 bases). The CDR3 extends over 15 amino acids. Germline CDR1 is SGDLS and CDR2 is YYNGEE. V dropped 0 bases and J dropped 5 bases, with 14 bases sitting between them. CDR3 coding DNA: TGTGCCAGCAGCGTAGCTCTGGGACACCTCGAGACCCAGTACTTC. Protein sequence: CASSVALGHLETQYF.

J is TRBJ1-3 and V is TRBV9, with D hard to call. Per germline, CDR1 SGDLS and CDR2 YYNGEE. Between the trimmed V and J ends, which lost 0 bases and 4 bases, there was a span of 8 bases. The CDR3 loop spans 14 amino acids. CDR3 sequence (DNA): TGTGCCAGCAGCGTAGGCCGCCAGGGAAACACCATATATTTT. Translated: CASSVGRQGNTIYF.

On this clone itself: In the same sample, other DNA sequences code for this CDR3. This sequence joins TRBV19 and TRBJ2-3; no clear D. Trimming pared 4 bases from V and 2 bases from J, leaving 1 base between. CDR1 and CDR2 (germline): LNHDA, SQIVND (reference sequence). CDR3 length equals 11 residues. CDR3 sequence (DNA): TGTGCCAGTAGTAACACAGATACGCAGTATTTT. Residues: CASSNTDTQYF. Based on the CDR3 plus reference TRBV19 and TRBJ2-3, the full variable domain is DGGITQSPKYLFRKEGQNVTLSCEQNLNHDAMYWYRQDPGQGLRLIYYSQIVNDFQKGDIAEGYSVSREKKESFPLTVTSAQKNPTAFYLCASSNTDTQYFGPGTRLTVL.

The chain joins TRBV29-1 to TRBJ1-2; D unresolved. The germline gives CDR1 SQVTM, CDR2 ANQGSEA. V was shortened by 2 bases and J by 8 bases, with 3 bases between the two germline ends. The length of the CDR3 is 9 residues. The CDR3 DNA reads TGCAGCGTTGAATTGGGCTACACCTTC. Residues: CSVELGYTF.

The CDR3 loop is CASSLTGGGLNEKLFF. CDR3 DNA: TGCGCCAGCAGCTTGACAGGGGGCGGACTCAATGAAAAACTGTTTTTT. This chain uses TRBV5-1 with TRBJ1-4, with 9 bases that match TRBD1. The CDR3 is 16 residues long. CDR1 is SGHRS, CDR2 YFSETQ, per germline. Losses at the gene ends were 1 base for V and 5 bases for J; bases not matched to a gene: 6.

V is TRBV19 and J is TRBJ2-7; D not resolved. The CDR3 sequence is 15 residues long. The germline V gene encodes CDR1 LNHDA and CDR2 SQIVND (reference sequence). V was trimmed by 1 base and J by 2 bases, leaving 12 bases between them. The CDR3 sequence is CASSIAGGATYEQYF. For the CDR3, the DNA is TGTGCCAGTAGTATAGCCGGCGGAGCCACCTACGAGCAGTACTTC.

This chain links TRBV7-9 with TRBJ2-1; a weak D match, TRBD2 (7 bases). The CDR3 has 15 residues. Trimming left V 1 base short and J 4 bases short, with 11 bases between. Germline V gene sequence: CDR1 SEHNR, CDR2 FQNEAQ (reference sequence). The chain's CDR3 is CASSLEGGIYNEQFF. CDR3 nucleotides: TGTGCCAGCAGCTTAGAGGGGGGGATTTACAATGAGCAGTTCTTC.

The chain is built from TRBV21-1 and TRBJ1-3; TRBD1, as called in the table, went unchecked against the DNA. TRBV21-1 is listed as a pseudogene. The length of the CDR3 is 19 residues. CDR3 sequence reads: CASSRRPGQSLSSGNTIYF. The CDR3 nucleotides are TGTGCCAGCAGCCGCCGGCCGGGACAGAGCCTTTCCTCTGGAAACACCATATATTTT.

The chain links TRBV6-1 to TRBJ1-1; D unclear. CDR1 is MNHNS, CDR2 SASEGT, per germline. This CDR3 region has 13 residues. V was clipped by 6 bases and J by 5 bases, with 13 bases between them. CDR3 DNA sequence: TGTGCCAGCAGGAGGGCAGCGGGGACTGAAGCTTTCTTT. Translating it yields CASRRAAGTEAFF.

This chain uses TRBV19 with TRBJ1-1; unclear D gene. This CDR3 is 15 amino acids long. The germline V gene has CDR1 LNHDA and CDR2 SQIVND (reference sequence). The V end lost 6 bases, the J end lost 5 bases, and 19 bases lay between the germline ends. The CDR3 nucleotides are TGTGCCAGTAGCCTCGGACCAGTCACCGAAACTGAAGCTTTCTTT. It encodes CASSLGPVTETEAFF. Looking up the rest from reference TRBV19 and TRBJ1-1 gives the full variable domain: DGGITQSPKYLFRKEGQNVTLSCEQNLNHDAMYWYRQDPGQGLRLIYYSQIVNDFQKGDIAEGYSVSREKKESFPLTVTSAQKNPTAFYLCASSLGPVTETEAFFGQGTRLTVV.

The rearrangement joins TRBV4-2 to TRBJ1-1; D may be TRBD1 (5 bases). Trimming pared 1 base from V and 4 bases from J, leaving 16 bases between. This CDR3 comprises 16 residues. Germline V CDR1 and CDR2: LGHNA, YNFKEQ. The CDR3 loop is CASSQVAWGEATEAFF. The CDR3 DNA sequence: TGTGCCAGCAGCCAAGTGGCTTGGGGGGAGGCCACTGAAGCTTTCTTT.

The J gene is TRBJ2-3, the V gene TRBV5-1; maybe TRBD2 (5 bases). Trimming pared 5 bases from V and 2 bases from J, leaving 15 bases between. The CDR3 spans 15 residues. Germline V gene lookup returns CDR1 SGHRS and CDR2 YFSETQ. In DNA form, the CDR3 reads TGCGCCAGCAGGCGCAGCGGCGTAGTCACAGATACGCAGTATTTT. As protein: CASRRSGVVTDTQYF.

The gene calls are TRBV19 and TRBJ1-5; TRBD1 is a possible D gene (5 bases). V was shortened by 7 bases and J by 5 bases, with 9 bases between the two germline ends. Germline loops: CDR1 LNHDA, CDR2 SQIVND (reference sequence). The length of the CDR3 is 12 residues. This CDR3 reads CASIGGDQPQHF. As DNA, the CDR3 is TGTGCCAGTATAGGAGGGGATCAGCCCCAGCATTTT.

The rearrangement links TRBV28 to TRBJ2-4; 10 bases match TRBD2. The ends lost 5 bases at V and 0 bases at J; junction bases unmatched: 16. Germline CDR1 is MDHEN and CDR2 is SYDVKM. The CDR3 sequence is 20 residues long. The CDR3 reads CASSPGPTSGHPLAKNIQYF. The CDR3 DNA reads TGTGCCAGCAGTCCCGGCCCGACTAGCGGGCACCCACTAGCCAAAAACATTCAGTACTTC.

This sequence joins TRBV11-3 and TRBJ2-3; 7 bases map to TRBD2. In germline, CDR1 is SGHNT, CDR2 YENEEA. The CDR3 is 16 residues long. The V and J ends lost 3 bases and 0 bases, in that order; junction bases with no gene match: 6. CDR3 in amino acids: CASSFFGGGSTDTQYF. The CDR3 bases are TGTGCCAGCAGCTTTTTCGGCGGGGGAAGCACAGATACGCAGTATTTT.

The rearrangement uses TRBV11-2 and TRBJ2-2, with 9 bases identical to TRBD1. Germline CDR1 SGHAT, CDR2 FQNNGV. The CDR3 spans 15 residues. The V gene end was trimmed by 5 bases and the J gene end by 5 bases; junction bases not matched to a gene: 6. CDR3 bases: TGTGCCAGCAGCGTCACAGGGGGCCGTACCGGGGAGCTGTTTTTT. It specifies CASSVTGGRTGELFF.

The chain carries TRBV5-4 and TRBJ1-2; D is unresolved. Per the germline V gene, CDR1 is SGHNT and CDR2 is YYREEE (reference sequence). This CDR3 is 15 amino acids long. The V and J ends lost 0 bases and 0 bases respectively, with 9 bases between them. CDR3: CASSLDIRPNYGYTF. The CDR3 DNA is TGTGCCAGCAGCTTGGACATTCGTCCTAACTATGGCTACACCTTC.

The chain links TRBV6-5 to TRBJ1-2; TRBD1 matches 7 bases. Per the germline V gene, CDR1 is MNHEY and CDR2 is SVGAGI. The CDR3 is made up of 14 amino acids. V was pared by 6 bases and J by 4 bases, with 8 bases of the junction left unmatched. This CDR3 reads CASSPRQGPYGYTF. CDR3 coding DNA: TGTGCCAGCAGCCCCCGACAGGGACCCTATGGCTACACCTTC.

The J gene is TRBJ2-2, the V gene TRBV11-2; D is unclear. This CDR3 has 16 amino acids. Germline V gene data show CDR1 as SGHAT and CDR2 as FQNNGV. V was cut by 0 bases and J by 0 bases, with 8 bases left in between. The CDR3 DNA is TGTGCCAGCAGCTTAGAAGGAAACGCGAACACCGGGGAGCTGTTTTTT. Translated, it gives CASSLEGNANTGELFF.

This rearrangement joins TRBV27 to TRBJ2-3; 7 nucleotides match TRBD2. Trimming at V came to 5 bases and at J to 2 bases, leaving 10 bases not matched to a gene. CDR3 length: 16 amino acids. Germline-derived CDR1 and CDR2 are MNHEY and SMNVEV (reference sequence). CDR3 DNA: TGTGCCAGCAGTCAAAGGGAGCTAGCGGTCACAGATACGCAGTATTTT. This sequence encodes CASSQRELAVTDTQYF.

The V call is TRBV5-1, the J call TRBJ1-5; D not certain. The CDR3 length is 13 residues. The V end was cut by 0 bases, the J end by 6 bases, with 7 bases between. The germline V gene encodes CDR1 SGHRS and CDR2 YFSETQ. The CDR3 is CASSLGKGQPQHF. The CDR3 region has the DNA TGCGCCAGCAGCTTGGGAAAGGGTCAGCCCCAGCATTTT.

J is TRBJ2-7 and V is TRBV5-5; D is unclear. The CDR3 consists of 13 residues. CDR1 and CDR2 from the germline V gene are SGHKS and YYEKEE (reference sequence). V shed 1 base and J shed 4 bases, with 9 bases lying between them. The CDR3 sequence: CASSLWQLYEQYF. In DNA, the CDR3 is TGTGCCAGCAGCTTGTGGCAACTTTACGAGCAGTACTTC. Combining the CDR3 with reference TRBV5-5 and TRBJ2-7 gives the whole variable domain DAGVTQSPTHLIKTRGQQVTLRCSPISGHKSVSWYQQVLGQGPQFIFQYYEKEERGRGNFPDRFSARQFPNYSSELNVNALLLGDSALYLCASSLWQLYEQYFGPGTRLTVT.

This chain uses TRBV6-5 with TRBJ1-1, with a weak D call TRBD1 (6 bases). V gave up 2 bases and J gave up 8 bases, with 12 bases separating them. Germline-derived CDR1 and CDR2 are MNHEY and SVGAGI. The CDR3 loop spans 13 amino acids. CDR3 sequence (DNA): TGTGCCAGCAGTTACGGTCGACAGGCCGAAGCTTTCTTT. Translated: CASSYGRQAEAFF.

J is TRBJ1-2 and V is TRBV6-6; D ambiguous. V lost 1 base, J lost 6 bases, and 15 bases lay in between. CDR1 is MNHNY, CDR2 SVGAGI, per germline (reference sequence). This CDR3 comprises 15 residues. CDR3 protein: CASSYFLFQVDGYTF. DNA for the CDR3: TGTGCCAGCAGTTACTTTCTTTTCCAGGTAGATGGCTACACCTTC.

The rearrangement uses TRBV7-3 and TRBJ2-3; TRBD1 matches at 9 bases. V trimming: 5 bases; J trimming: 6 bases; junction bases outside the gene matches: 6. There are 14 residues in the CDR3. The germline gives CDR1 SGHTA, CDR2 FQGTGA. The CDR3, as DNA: TGTGCCAGCAGCCTGGACAGGGGTTGGGATACGCAGTATTTT. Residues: CASSLDRGWDTQYF.

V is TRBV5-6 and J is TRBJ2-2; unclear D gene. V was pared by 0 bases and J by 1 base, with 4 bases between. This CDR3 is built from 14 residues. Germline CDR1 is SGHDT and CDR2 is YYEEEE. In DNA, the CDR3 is TGTGCCAGCAGCTTGGGACAGAACACCGGGGAGCTGTTTTTT. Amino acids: CASSLGQNTGELFF. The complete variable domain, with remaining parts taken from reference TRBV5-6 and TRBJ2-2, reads DAGVTQSPTHLIKTRGQQVTLRCSPKSGHDTVSWYQQALGQGPQFIFQYYEEEERQRGNFPDRFSGHQFPNYSSELNVNALLLGDSALYLCASSLGQNTGELFFGEGSRLTVL.

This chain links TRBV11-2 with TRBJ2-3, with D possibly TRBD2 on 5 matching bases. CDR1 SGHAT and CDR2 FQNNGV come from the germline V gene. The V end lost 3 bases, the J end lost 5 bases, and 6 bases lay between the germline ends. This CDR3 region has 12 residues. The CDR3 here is CASSLSGDTQYF. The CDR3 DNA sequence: TGTGCCAGCAGCTTGAGCGGAGATACGCAGTATTTT.